These 10 T cell receptor beta chains were all obtained from the same sample, sequenced in a study of CD8 T cells in Susac syndrome. RNA, at about 0.45 to 1 ug, was reverse transcribed with random hexamers. TCRdb re-analysed the immunoSEQ multiplex PCR reads in MiXCR, keeping a single row per CDR3 protein. The top ten clones hold about 0.07% of a sample with over 300,000 distinct CDR3 sequences, about 92% of them seen once. Input material: CD4+ T cells from PBMCs. Source of these receptors: a human donor with multiple sclerosis.

The chain recombines TRBV5-1 with TRBJ2-1; D is ambiguous. V shed 3 bases and J shed 0 bases, with 13 bases lying between them. This CDR3 is built from 16 residues. Germline V gives CDR1 SGHRS, CDR2 YFSETQ. The CDR3 bases are TGCGCCAGCAGCTCCGGATTGTTTGGCTCCTACAATGAGCAGTTCTTC. Translation gives CASSSGLFGSYNEQFF.

The chain employs TRBV12-3 or TRBV12-4 and TRBJ2-1, with D possibly being TRBD2 (5 bases). This CDR3 is built from 15 residues. V lost 2 bases, J lost 6 bases, and 14 bases lay in between. The CDR3 coding sequence is TGTGCCAGCAGTTTAAAGGGAGTGGGAGCCAATGAGCAGTTCTTC. The encoded protein is CASSLKGVGANEQFF.

The rearrangement uses TRBV20-1 and TRBJ2-7, with 11 bases aligning to TRBD2. Trimming took 1 base from V and 2 from J; bases not matched to a gene: 7. Germline loops: CDR1 DFQATT, CDR2 SNEGSKA (reference sequence). CDR3 length equals 16 residues. CDR3 sequence: CSARGLAGIGAYEQYF. The CDR3 bases are TGCAGTGCTAGAGGACTAGCGGGAATAGGGGCCTACGAGCAGTACTTC.

Concerning this clonotype itself: The CDR3 carries no conserved terminal phenylalanine or tryptophan, so it likely arises from a read error. The rearrangement uses TRBV9 and TRBJ2-1; 11 bases are shared with TRBD2. The CDR3 has 15 amino acids. The germline V gene encodes CDR1 SGDLS and CDR2 YYNGEE. Losses at the gene ends were 2 bases for V and 4 bases for J; bases not matched to a gene: 2. The CDR3 DNA reads as TGTGCCAGCAGCGTGGGGACTAGCGGTTACAATGAGCAGTTCTCC. This sequence encodes CASSVGTSGYNEQFS.

The chain's CDR3 is CASSPPGGLAKNIQYF. The CDR3 coding sequence is TGTGCCAGCTCACCACCGGGCGGGCTAGCCAAAAACATTCAGTACTTC. The genes are TRBV18 and TRBJ2-4; a possible D gene is TRBD2 (5 bases). The CDR3 covers 16 residues. The V gene's germline CDR1 is KGHSH and CDR2 LQKENI. V was shortened by 0 bases and J by 0 bases, with 9 bases between the two germline ends.

The chain joins TRBV29-1 to TRBJ2-3; D might be TRBD1 (5 bases). There are 13 residues in the CDR3. Trimming shortened V by 4 bases and J by 2 bases, and 10 bases separated the two germline ends. CDR1 SQVTM and CDR2 ANQGSEA come from the germline V gene. The CDR3 region has the DNA TGCAGCGTTGGAGGCAGGGCCACAGATACGCAGTATTTT. Its translation: CSVGGRATDTQYF.

This rearrangement joins TRBV20-1 to TRBJ2-5; TRBD2 matches at 7 bases. Trimming cost V 6 bases and J 1 base; bases outside gene matches: 8. This CDR3 comprises 14 residues. Looked up from germline, CDR1 is DFQATT and CDR2 is SNEGSKA (reference sequence). The CDR3 here is CSAIRGSIQETQYF. For the CDR3, the DNA is TGCAGTGCCATCCGCGGGAGTATCCAAGAGACCCAGTACTTC.

The chain is built from TRBV12-3 or TRBV12-4 and TRBJ2-3; D is unresolved. CDR3 length equals 13 residues. V dropped 6 bases and J dropped 1 base, with 8 bases sitting between them. Here the CDR3 DNA reads TGTGCCAGCAGACTAAGCGGCACAGATACGCAGTATTTT. It is translated as CASRLSGTDTQYF.

The chain uses TRBV5-4 and TRBJ2-5; D not resolved. The CDR3 totals 14 residues. The V and J ends lost 1 base and 3 bases respectively, with 10 bases between them. CDR1 is SGHNT, CDR2 YYREEE, per germline (reference sequence). CDR3 region: CASSLIGSKETQYF. Here the CDR3 DNA reads TGTGCCAGCAGCTTGATAGGAAGTAAAGAGACCCAGTACTTC.

This rearrangement joins TRBV18 to TRBJ2-5, with D perhaps matching TRBD2 (6 bases). Trimming removed 6 bases at V and 2 bases at J, with 16 bases between. CDR3 size: 15 residues. Germline loops: CDR1 KGHSH, CDR2 LQKENI. The chain's CDR3 is CASSRTRGIQETQYF. The CDR3 DNA reads TGTGCCAGCTCTCGAACACGGGGGATTCAAGAGACCCAGTACTTC.